This T cell receptor beta chain was sequenced in a study of cytomegalovirus exposure and HLA in healthy donors. The trim removed 6 bases at V and 5 bases at J, leaving 6 bases unmatched. The CDR3 sequence is 13 residues long. The germline CDR1 and CDR2 sequences are MDHEN and SYDVKM. The PCR used 60 Vbeta and 13 Jbeta primers. Assay: immunoSEQ multiplex PCR; the TCRdb copy retains only in-frame clones and omits some. Of about 120,000 clones listed, around 77% are singletons. This clone was seen a few times. Other DNA sequences in the same sample also yield this CDR3. The clonotype comes from a man in his fifties in good health and CMV-seropositive. Sample: PBMCs. V is TRBV28 and J is TRBJ1-1, with 7 positions matching TRBD1. The chain's CDR3 is CASRIQGVTEAFF. In DNA form, the CDR3 reads TGTGCCAGCAGAATTCAGGGGGTTACTGAAGCTTTCTTT.